The clone carrying this T cell receptor beta chain was seen a single time. Its specificity is unknown. The CDR3 spans 16 residues. CDR1 is SQVTM and CDR2 is ANQGSEA in the germline V gene. RNA transcripts were the source from which TCR beta CDR3 regions were amplified. HTBI-primed first-round RT-PCR preceded second-round multiplex PCR. TCRdb used MiXCR to reprocess the multiplex PCR reads, holding one entry per CDR3 protein. The sample holds just over 400,000 distinct CDR3 sequences, roughly 21% seen once. The source of the sample is a study of Graves' ophthalmopathy and Graves' hyperthyroidism. General observations from the study: In predicting ophthalmopathy progression, the model reached approximately 71% sensitivity and roughly 74% specificity. Appearing in blood as well were most expanded thyroid clonotypes above 0.001 frequency.

Material: peripheral blood. V usage is TRBV29-1 and J usage is TRBJ2-3; 10 nucleotides agree with TRBD2. This TCR was recovered from a woman under 30 with stable Graves' hyperthyroidism. CDR3 DNA: TGCAGAGTGGGCGGAGGACTAGCGGATCTCACAGATACGCAGTATTTT. Protein: CRVGGGLADLTDTQYF.